This record looks at one T cell receptor (beta chain) sequence and its context. The antigen is unknown. The sample belongs to a study of cytomegalovirus exposure and HLA in healthy donors. Study-level results: Some TCR beta chains (around 180 of them) were listed as cytomegalovirus-associated. Among TCR beta chains of equal frequency, HLA-associated ones were more clonally expanded in a later analysis. In a later analysis, DRB1 alleles had the most associated TCRs; HLA-C alleles the fewest. Across donors, most TCRs were seen rarely, yet some public ones were widespread.

Use of 60 Vbeta and 13 Jbeta primers characterized the PCR. Assay used: immunoSEQ multiplex PCR; TCRdb lists only in-frame clones, some missing. The data hold 130,000 to 150,000 clones, with about 78% observed a single time. The CDR3 has 15 residues. The germline CDR1 and CDR2 sequences are SGDLS and YYNGEE. After removal of 4 bases from V and 5 bases from J, the junction contained 10 bases not matched to a gene. The source is a man in his forties in good health and CMV-seropositive. The source material was PBMCs. The chain employs TRBV9 and TRBJ2-7; 9 bases line up with TRBD2. CDR3 in amino acids: CASSNPGLAPNEQYF. In DNA, the CDR3 is TGTGCCAGCAGCAACCCGGGACTAGCCCCCAACGAGCAGTACTTC. The full variable domain, in which reference TRBV9 and TRBJ2-7 provide the parts outside the CDR3, is DSGVTQTPKHLITATGQRVTLRCSPRSGDLSVYWYQQSLDQGLQFLIQYYNGEERAKGNILERFSAQQFPDLHSELNLSSLELGDSALYFCASSNPGLAPNEQYFGPGTRLTVT.